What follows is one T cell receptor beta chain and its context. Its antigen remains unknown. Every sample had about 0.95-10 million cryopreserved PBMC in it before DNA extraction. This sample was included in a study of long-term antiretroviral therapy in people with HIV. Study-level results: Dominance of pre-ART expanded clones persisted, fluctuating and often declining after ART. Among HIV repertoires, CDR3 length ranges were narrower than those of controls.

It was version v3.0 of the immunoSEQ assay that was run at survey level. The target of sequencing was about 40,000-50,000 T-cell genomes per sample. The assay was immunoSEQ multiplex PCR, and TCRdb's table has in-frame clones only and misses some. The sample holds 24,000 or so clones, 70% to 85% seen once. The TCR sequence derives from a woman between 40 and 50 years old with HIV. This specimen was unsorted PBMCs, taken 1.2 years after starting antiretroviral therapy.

CDR3 residues: CASSLSGGFNEQFF. The DNA of the CDR3 is TGCGCCAGCAGCTTGTCCGGGGGCTTCAATGAGCAGTTCTTC. V gene TRBV5-1 combines with J gene TRBJ2-1; tentatively, D is TRBD1 or TRBD2 (6 bases each). CDR3 length: 14 amino acids. Trimming took off 1 base at V and 6 bases at J, with 11 bases between the two ends. Looked up from germline, CDR1 is SGHRS and CDR2 is YFSETQ.